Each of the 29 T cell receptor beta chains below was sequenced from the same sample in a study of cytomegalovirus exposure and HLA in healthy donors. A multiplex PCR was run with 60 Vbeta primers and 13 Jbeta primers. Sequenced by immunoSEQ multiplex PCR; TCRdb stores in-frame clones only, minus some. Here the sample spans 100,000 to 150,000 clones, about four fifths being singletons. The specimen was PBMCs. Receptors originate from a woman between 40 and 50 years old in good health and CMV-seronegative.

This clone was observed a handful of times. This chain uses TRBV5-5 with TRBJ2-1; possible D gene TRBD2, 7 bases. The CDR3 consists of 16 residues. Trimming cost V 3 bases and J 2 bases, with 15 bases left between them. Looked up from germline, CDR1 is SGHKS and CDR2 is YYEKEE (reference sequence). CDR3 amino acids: CASSSRGGEAYNEQFF. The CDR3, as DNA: TGTGCCAGCAGCTCTCGAGGGGGGGAGGCCTACAATGAGCAGTTCTTC.

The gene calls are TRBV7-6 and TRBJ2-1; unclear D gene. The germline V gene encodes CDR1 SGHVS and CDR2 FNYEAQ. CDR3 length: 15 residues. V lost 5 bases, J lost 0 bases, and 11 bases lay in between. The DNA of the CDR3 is TGTGCCAGCAGCCGAGAACCTAGCTCCTACAATGAGCAGTTCTTC. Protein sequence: CASSREPSSYNEQFF.

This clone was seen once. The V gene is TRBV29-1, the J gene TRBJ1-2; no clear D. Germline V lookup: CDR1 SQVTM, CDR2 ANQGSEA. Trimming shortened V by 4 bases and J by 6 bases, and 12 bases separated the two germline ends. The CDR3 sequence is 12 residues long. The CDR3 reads CSVGRTEDGYTF. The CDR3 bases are TGCAGCGTTGGCCGGACTGAGGATGGCTACACCTTC.

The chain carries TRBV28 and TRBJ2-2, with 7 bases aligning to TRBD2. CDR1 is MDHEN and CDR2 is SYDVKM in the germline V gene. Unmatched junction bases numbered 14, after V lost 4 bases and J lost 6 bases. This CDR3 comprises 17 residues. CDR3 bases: TGTGCCAGCAGTTCTCTGGGGGAGGGAAGGAGCTCCGGGGAGCTGTTTTTT. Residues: CASSSLGEGRSSGELFF.

CDR3 loop: CASSLAGQGTYEQYF. In nucleotides, the CDR3 is TGTGCCAGCAGCTTAGCCGGGCAGGGAACCTACGAGCAGTACTTC. This sequence joins TRBV7-9 and TRBJ2-7, with D maybe TRBD1 (5 bases). V lost 0 bases to trimming and J lost 2 bases, with 11 bases between them. This CDR3 is built from 15 residues. Germline V gene data show CDR1 as SEHNR and CDR2 as FQNEAQ (reference sequence).

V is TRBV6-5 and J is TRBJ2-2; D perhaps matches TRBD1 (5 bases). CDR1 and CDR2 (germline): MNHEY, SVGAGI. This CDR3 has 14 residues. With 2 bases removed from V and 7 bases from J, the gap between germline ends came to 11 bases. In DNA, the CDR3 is TGTGCCAGCAGTTACAAGGCAGGGTACGGGGAGCTGTTTTTT. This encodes CASSYKAGYGELFF.

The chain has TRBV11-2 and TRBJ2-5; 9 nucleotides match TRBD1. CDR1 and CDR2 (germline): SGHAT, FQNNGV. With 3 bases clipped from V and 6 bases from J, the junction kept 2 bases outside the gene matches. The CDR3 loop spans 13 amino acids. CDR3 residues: CASSLTGGKTQYF. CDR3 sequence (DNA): TGTGCCAGCAGCTTGACAGGGGGGAAGACCCAGTACTTC.

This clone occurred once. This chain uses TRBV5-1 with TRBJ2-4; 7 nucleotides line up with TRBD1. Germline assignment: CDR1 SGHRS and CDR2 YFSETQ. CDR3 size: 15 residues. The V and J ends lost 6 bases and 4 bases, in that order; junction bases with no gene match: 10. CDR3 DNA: TGCGCCAGCACCCCGAATTCGGGACAGAAAAACATTCAGTACTTC. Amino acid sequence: CASTPNSGQKNIQYF.

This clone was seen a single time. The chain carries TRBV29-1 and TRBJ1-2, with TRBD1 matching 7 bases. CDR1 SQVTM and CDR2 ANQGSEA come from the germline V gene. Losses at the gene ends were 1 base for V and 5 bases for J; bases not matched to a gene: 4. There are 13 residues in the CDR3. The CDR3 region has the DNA TGCAGCGTTGAAGCAGGGGGAGGATATGGCTACACCTTC. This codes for CSVEAGGGYGYTF.

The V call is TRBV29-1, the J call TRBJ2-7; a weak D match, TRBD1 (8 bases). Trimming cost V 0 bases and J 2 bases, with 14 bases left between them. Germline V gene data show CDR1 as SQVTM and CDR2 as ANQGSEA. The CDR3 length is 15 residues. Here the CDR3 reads CSVEEGGTGPYEQYF. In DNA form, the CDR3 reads TGCAGCGTTGAAGAGGGGGGGACAGGCCCCTACGAGCAGTACTTC.

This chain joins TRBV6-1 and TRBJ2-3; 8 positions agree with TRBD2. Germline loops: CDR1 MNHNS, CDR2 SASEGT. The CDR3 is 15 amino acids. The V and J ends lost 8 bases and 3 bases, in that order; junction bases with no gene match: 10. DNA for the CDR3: TGTGCCAGCGGACCCCTAGCGGGTGGGACAGATACGCAGTATTTT. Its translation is CASGPLAGGTDTQYF.

DNA of the CDR3: TGTGCCAGCAGCAGCCCTGACAGGGGGCTCATGAACACTGAAGCTTTCTTT. Translating gives CASSSPDRGLMNTEAFF. The chain combines TRBV5-4 with TRBJ1-1; 10 bases match TRBD1. The CDR3 sequence is 17 residues long. CDR1 is SGHNT, CDR2 YYREEE, per germline (reference sequence). V lost 4 bases to trimming and J lost 0 bases; unmatched junction nucleotides: 9.

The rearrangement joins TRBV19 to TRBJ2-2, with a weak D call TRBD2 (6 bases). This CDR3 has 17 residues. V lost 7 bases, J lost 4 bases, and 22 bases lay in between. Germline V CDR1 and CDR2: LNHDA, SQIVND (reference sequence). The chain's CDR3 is CASITTGGSVGTGELFF. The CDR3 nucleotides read TGTGCCAGTATCACGACCGGGGGTAGTGTAGGCACCGGGGAGCTGTTTTTT.

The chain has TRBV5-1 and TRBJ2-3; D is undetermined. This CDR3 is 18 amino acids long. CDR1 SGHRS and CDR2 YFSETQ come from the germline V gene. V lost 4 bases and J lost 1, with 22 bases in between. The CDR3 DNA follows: TGCGCCAGCAGCCTGGCGGTTGTGGCCGCCGGAGGCACAGATACGCAGTATTTT. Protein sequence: CASSLAVVAAGGTDTQYF.

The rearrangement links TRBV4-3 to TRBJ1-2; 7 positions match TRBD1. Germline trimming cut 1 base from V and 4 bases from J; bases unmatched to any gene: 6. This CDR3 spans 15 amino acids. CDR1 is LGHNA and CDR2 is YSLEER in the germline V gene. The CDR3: CASSQGSQGTYGYTF. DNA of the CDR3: TGCGCCAGCAGCCAAGGGTCACAGGGGACCTATGGCTACACCTTC.

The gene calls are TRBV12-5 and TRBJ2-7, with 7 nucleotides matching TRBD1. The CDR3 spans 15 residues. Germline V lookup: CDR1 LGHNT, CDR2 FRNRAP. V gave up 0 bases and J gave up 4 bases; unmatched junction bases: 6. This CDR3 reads CASGLVGDSNYEQYF. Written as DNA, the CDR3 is TGTGCTAGTGGTTTGGTCGGGGACAGCAATTACGAGCAGTACTTC.

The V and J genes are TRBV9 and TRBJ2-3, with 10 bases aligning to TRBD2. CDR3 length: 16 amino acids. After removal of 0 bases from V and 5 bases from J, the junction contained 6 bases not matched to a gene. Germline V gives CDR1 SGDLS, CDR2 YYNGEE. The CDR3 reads CASSVVSGGAKDTQYF. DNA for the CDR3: TGTGCCAGCAGCGTAGTCAGCGGGGGGGCTAAAGATACGCAGTATTTT.

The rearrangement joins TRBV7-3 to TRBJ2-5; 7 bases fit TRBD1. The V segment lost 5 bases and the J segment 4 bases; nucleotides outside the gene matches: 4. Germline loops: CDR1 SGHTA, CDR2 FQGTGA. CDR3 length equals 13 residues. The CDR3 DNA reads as TGTGCCAGCAGCAGATACAGGGGAGAGACCCAGTACTTC. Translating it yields CASSRYRGETQYF.

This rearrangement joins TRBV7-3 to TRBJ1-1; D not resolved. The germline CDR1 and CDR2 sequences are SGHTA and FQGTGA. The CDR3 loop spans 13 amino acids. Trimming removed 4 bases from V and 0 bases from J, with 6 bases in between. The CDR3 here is CASSSLVNTEAFF. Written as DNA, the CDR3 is TGTGCCAGCAGCTCCTTAGTGAACACTGAAGCTTTCTTT.

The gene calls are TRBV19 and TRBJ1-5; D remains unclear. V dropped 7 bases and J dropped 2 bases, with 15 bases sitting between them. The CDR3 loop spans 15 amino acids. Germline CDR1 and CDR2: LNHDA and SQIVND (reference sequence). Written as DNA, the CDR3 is TGTGCCAGTATTAAGTCCTCCGGGGGCAATCAGCCCCAGCATTTT. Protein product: CASIKSSGGNQPQHF.

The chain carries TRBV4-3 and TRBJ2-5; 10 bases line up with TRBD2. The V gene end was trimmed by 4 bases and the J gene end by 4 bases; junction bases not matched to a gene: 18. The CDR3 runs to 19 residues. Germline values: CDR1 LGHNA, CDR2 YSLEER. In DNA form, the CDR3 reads TGCGCCAGCAGCCTGCGAGAGACCGCTAGCGGGGGCGCAGGAGAGACCCAGTACTTC. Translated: CASSLRETASGGAGETQYF.

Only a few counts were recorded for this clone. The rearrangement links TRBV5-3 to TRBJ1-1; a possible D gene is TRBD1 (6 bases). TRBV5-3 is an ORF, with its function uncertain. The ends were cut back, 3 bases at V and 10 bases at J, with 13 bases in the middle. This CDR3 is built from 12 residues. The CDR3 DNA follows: TGTGCCAGAAGCTGGGGGGGGCGGGTAGCTTTCTTT. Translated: CARSWGGRVAFF.

CDR3 bases: TGCGCCAGCAGCCAAGATCCTGTGGGCTCTAATGAGCAGTTCTTC. Translating it yields CASSQDPVGSNEQFF. This chain connects TRBV4-1 to TRBJ2-1; no reliable D call. Germline assignment: CDR1 MGHRA and CDR2 YSYEKL. Trimming stripped 0 bases from V and 7 bases from J, with 13 bases between. The CDR3 covers 15 residues.

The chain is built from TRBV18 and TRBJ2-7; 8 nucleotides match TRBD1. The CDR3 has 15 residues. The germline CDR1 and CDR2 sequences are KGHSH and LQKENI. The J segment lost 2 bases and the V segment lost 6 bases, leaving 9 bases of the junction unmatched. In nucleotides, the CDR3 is TGTGCCAGCTCGCCCTCCGGGACAGGCACCTACGAGCAGTACTTC. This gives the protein CASSPSGTGTYEQYF.

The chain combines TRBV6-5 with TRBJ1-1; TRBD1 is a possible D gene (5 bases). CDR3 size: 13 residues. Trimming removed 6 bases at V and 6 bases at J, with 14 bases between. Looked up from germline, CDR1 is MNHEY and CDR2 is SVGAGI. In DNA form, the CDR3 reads TGTGCCAGCAGGGACAAGGTGGCGGCTGAAGCTTTCTTT. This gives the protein CASRDKVAAEAFF.

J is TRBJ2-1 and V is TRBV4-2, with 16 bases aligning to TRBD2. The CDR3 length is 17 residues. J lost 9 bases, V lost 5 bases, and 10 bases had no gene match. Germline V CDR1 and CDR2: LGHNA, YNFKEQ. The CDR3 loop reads CASSDGTSGGAGGEQFF. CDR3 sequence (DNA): TGTGCCAGCAGCGACGGGACTAGCGGGGGGGCCGGTGGTGAGCAGTTCTTC.

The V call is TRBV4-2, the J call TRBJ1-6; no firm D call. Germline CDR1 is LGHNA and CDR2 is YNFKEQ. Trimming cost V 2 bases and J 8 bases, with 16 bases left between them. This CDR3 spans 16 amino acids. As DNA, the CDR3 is TGTGCCAGCAGCCAACCACCAGTATCCGGGGATTCACCCCTCCACTTT. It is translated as CASSQPPVSGDSPLHF.

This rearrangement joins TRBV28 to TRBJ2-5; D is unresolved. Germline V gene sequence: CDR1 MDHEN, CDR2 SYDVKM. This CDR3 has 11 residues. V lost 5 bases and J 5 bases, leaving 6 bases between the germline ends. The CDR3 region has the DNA TGTGCCAGCAGTACCCAGGAGACCCAGTACTTC. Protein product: CASSTQETQYF.

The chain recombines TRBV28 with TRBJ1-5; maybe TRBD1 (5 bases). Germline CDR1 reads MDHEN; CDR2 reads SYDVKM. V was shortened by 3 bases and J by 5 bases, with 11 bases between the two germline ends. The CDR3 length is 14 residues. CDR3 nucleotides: TGTGCCAGCAGTTTCGTTCGGGGGGATCAGCCCCAGCATTTT. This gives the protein CASSFVRGDQPQHF.